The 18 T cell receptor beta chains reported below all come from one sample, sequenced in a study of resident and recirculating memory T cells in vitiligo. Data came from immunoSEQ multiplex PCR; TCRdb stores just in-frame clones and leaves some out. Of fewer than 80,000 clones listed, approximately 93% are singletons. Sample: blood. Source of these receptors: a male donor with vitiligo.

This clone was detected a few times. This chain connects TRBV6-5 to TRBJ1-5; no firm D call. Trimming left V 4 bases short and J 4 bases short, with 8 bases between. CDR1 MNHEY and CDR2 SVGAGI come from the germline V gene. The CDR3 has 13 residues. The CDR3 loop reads CASSWAGNQPQHF. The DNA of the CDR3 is TGTGCCAGCAGTTGGGCGGGGAATCAGCCCCAGCATTTT.

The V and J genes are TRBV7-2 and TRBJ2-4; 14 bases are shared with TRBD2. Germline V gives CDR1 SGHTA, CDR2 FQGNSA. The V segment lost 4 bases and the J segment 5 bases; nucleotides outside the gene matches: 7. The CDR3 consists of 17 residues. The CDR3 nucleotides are TGTGCCAGCAGCTCGACTAGCGGGGGGGCCTGGCAAAACATTCAGTACTTC. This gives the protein CASSSTSGGAWQNIQYF.

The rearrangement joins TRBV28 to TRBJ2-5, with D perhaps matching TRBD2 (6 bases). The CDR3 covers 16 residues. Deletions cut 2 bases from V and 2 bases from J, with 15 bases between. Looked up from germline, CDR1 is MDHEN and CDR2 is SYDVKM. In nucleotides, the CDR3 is TGTGCCAGCAGTTTACTTTTTACGGGGAGGCAAGAGACCCAGTACTTC. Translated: CASSLLFTGRQETQYF.

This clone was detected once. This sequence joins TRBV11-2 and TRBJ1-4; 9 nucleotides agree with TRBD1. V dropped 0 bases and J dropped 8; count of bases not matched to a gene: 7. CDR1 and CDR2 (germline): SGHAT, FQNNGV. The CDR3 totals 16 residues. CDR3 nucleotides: TGTGCCAGCAGCTTAGATCGGGACAGGGAGGGAGAAAAACTGTTTTTT. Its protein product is CASSLDRDREGEKLFF.

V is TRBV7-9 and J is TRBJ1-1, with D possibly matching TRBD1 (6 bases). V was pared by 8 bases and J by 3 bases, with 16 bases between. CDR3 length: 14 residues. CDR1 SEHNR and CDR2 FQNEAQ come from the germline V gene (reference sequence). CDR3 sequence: CASRSGGRDTEAFF. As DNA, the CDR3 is TGTGCCAGCCGGTCTGGGGGCAGGGACACTGAAGCTTTCTTT.

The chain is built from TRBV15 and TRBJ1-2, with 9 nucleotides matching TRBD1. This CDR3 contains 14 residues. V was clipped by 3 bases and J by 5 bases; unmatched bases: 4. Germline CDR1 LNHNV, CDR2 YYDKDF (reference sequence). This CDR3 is CATSSTGGSYGYTF. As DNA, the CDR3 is TGTGCCACCAGCAGTACAGGGGGCAGTTATGGCTACACCTTC.

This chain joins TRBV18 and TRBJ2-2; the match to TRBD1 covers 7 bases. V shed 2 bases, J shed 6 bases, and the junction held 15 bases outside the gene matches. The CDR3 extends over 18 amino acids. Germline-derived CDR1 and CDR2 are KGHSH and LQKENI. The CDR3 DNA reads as TGTGCCAGCTCACCATACACGACAGGGATCCGAGGTTCCGGGGAGCTGTTTTTT. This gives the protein CASSPYTTGIRGSGELFF.

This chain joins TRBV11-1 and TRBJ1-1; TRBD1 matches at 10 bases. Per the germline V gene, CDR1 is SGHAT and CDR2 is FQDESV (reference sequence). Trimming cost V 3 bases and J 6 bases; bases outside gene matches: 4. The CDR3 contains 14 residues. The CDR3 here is CASSLRQGAAEAFF. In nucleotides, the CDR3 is TGTGCCAGCAGCTTGAGACAGGGGGCAGCTGAAGCTTTCTTT.

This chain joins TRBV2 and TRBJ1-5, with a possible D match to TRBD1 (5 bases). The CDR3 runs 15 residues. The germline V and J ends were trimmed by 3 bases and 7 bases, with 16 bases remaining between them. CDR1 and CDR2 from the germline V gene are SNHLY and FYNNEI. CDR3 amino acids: CASSEAGTSMQPQHF. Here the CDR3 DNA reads TGTGCCAGCAGTGAGGCCGGGACTTCTATGCAGCCCCAGCATTTT.

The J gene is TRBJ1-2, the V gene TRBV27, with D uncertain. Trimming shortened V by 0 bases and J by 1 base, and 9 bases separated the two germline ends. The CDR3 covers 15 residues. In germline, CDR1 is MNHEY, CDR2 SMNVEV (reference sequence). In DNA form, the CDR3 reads TGTGCCAGCAGTTTATCGTTGGGCAGTAACTATGGCTACACCTTC. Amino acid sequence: CASSLSLGSNYGYTF.

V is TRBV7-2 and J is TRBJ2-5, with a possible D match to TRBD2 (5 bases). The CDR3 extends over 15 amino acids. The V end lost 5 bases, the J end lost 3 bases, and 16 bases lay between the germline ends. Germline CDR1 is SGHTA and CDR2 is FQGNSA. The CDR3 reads CASSPPGLLEETQYF. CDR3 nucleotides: TGTGCCAGCAGCCCACCCGGACTCCTAGAAGAGACCCAGTACTTC.

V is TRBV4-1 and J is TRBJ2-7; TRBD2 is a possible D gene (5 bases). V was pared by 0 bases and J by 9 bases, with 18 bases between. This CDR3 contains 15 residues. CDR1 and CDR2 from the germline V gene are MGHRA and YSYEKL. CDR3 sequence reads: CASSQERVSATRQYF. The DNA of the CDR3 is TGCGCCAGCAGCCAAGAGCGGGTATCCGCTACGAGGCAGTACTTC.

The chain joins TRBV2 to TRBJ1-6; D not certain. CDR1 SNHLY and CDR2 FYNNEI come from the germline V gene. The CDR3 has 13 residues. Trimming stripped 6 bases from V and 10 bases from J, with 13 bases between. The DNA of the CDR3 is TGTGCCAGCAGCCGCGTTTTGGAGTCACCCCTCCACTTT. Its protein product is CASSRVLESPLHF.

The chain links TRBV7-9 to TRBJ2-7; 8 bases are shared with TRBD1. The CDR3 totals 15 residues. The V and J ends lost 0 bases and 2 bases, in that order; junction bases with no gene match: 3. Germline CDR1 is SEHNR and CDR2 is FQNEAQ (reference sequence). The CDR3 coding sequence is TGTGCCAGCAGCTTAGCTGACAGGGGTCCCTACGAGCAGTACTTC. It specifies CASSLADRGPYEQYF.

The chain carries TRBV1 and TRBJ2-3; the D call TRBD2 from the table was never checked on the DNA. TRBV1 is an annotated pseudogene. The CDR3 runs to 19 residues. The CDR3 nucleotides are TGCACCAGCAGCCACCTAAGCGGGGGCCCCATTACTAGCACAGATACGCAGTATTTT. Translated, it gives CTSSHLSGGPITSTDTQYF.

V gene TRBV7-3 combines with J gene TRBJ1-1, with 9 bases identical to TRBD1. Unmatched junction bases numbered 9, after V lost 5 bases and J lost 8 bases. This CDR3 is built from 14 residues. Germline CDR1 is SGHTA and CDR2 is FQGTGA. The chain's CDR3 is CASSVQGGTGEAFF. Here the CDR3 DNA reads TGTGCCAGCAGCGTACAAGGGGGGACAGGGGAAGCTTTCTTT. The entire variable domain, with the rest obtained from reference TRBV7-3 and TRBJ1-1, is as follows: GAGVSQTPSNKVTEKGKYVELRCDPISGHTALYWYRQSLGQGPEFLIYFQGTGAADDSGLPNDRFFAVRPEGSVSTLKIQRTERGDSAVYLCASSVQGGTGEAFFGQGTRLTVV.

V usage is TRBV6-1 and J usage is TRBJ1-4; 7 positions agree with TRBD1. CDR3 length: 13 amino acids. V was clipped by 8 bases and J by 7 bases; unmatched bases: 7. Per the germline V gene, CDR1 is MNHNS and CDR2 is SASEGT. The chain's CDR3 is CASGDREGEKLFF. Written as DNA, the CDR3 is TGTGCCAGCGGCGACAGGGAAGGTGAAAAACTGTTTTTT.

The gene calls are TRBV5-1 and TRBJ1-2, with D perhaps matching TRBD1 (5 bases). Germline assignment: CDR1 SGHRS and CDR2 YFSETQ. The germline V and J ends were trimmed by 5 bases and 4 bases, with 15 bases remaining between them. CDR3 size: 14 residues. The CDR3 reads CASRQGTTSYGYTF. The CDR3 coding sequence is TGCGCCAGCAGACAAGGGACGACTAGCTATGGCTACACCTTC. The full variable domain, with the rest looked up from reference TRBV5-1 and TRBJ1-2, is KAGVTQTPRYLIKTRGQQVTLSCSPISGHRSVSWYQQTPGQGLQFLFEYFSETQRNKGNFPGRFSGRQFSNSRSEMNVSTLELGDSALYLCASRQGTTSYGYTFGSGTRLTVV.